A single sample is the source of the 3 T cell receptor beta chains below, sequenced in a study of blood T cell repertoires in COVID-19 (dated by TCRdb to the early 2020s). The receptor library was made with the immunoSEQ multiplex PCR assay. As stored in TCRdb, this immuneACCESS dataset retains in-frame rearrangements with V and J assigned. A fraction of the clones does not appear; measured against another copy, unresolved V genes explain less than half of the discrepancy, and the remainder lacks a known reason. Counted in this sample were some 150,000 clones; around 91% of them appeared once. The top ten constitute around 16% of the sample. What was sequenced was peripheral blood. The receptors originated from a woman aged 40 to 49 with acute or convalescent COVID-19.

The V and J genes are TRBV9 and TRBJ1-5; tentatively, D is TRBD1 (6 bases). The CDR3 is 15 residues long. Trimming took off 3 bases at V and 7 bases at J, with 17 bases between the two ends. Germline assignment: CDR1 SGDLS and CDR2 YYNGEE. DNA of the CDR3: TGTGCCAGCAGCGACAATACAGGGTTACAGCAGCCCCAGCATTTT. Translated, it gives CASSDNTGLQQPQHF.

This chain links TRBV5-1 with TRBJ1-4; weak D call: TRBD1 (6 bases). This CDR3 has 15 amino acids. Germline loops: CDR1 SGHRS, CDR2 YFSETQ. Trimming stripped 0 bases from V and 6 bases from J, with 12 bases between. CDR3 in amino acids: CASSLGSGVDEKLFF. The CDR3 coding sequence is TGCGCCAGCAGCTTGGGCTCAGGGGTCGATGAAAAACTGTTTTTT.

V is TRBV11-2 and J is TRBJ1-5; D is ambiguous. Trimming removed 1 base at V and 5 bases at J, with 6 bases between. The CDR3 contains 13 residues. Germline V gene sequence: CDR1 SGHAT, CDR2 FQNNGV. This CDR3 reads CASSLVEDQPQHF. The DNA of the CDR3 is TGTGCCAGCAGCTTAGTTGAGGATCAGCCCCAGCATTTT.